The sequence of this T cell receptor (beta chain) was determined in a study of response to subunit inactivated influenza vaccine. TCRdb reanalysed the RT-PCR reads using MiXCR and keeps one entry per CDR3 protein. Of roughly 540,000 distinct CDR3 sequences listed, approximately 22% are singletons. V dropped 0 bases and J dropped 1 base, with 8 bases sitting between them. Per germline, CDR1 SGHRS and CDR2 YFSETQ. CDR3 length: 14 residues. This clonotype was counted at least ten times. This sample also appeared in a second study, on T cells expressing NK-cell markers. That study reports: 5'RACE template switching built TCR beta cDNA with unique molecular identifiers.

This chain joins TRBV5-1 and TRBJ2-7; D could derive from TRBD1 or TRBD2 (5 bases each). The receptor comes from a man aged 50 to 60 who received an inactivated influenza vaccine. The sequencing here drew on CD4+ T cells sorted from PBMCs, taken approximately 12 days after vaccination. The DNA for the CDR3 is TGCGCCAGCAGCTTGGGGGACCAATCCTACGAGCAGTACTTC. Translating it yields CASSLGDQSYEQYF.